This T cell receptor beta chain was recorded in a study of beta chain features in type 1 diabetes. What was sequenced were expressed TCRB transcripts, since all of the isolated RNA had been reverse transcribed. Repertoires were generated with immunoSEQ multiplex PCR, while TCRdb's copy carries only in-frame clones and drops some. Among about 250,000 clones, roughly an eighth were seen once, and the ten largest hold about 0.026%. The CDR3 has 13 residues. The V gene lost 3 bases and the J gene lost 0 bases, with 6 bases spanning the gap. CDR1 is SGHRS and CDR2 is YFSETQ in the germline V gene. The clonotype comes from a middle-aged woman in good health. The genes are TRBV5-1 and TRBJ1-1; the D is unclear. Sequences were obtained from naive CD4+ T cells from blood. The CDR3, as DNA: TGCGCCAGCAGCTCGGGAATGAACACTGAAGCTTTCTTT. It encodes CASSSGMNTEAFF.